The source of this T cell receptor (beta chain) is a study of OX40 agonist ivuxolimab in advanced cancers. The study's findings and limits: Patients with a partial response at 0.1-3.0 mg/kg had among the lowest clonal expansion. Expanded peripheral T-cell antigen specificity went undetermined. Relative to CD4+, CD8+ T cells held more expanded clones on average.

On this clone: Its antigen is currently unknown. Other DNA sequences in the same sample also yield this CDR3.

From germline, CDR1 is SGHNT and CDR2 YYREEE (reference sequence). V lost 0 bases to trimming and J lost 6 bases; unmatched junction nucleotides: 0. The length of the CDR3 is 14 residues. Profiled with immunoSEQ multiplex PCR; TCRdb holds only in-frame clones, not every one. Of about 140,000 clones listed, around 93% are singletons. The rearrangement uses TRBV5-4 and TRBJ1-6; 7 nucleotides line up with TRBD1. Material: CD4+ or CD8+ T cells sorted from blood, obtained in a trial of the OX40 agonist ivuxolimab. The clonotype originates from an adult with an advanced solid tumor such as melanoma, head and neck, liver or kidney cancer. CDR3 region: CASSLGQGNSPLHF. CDR3 in DNA: TGTGCCAGCAGCTTGGGACAGGGTAATTCACCCCTCCACTTT.